This T cell receptor (beta chain) was profiled in a study of neurological immune-mediated disorders. TCRdb reanalysed the 5' RACE reads using MiXCR and keeps one entry per CDR3 protein. The sample contains 87,000 or so distinct CDR3 sequences, 3% to 4% of which appear only once. In its sample, this clonotype was seen many times. The sample was PBMCs. This clonotype was sampled from a woman aged 18-30 years with multiple sclerosis.

In DNA form, the CDR3 reads TGCGCCAGCAGCTTGAACGGGCCTGACACTGAAGCTTTCTTT. Amino acid sequence: CASSLNGPDTEAFF. The V and J genes are TRBV5-1 and TRBJ1-1; D gene unclear. Trimming removed 1 base at V and 3 bases at J, with 10 bases between. From germline, CDR1 is SGHRS and CDR2 YFSETQ. The CDR3 length is 14 residues.